Listed below are T cell receptor beta chains from one sample, sequenced in a study of kidney transplant recipient with SARS-CoV-2 infection. MiXCR, applied by TCRdb to the reads, yields one record per CDR3 protein. This table holds 250,000 or so distinct CDR3 sequences, more than 25% found once. Material: a blood sample, obtained at baseline and on roughly day 120 from a kidney transplant recipient. These TCRs come from a young adult male patient who had COVID-19 and was a kidney transplant recipient. Some T cells could come from the graft donor. The CDR3 runs from the conserved cysteine through the conserved F or W. D genes are given only for firm matches. Size is omitted from some rows. Given values are once, few, many or a class for expanded clones.

v_gene	abundance	j_gene	d_gene	CDR3aa	CDR3nt
TRBV12-2	many	TRBJ1-2	-	CASRWPKTPRKTYGYTF	TGTGCAAGTCGCTGGCCGAAGACTCCACGAAAGACCTATGGCTACACCTTC
TRBV19	-	TRBJ2-1	TRBD2	CASSGRLAGGLYNEQFF	TGTGCCAGTAGTGGGCGACTAGCGGGAGGACTCTACAATGAGCAGTTCTTC
TRBV13	many	TRBJ2-2	-	CASSRTEENTGELFF	TGTGCCAGCAGCCGTACCGAGGAGAACACCGGGGAGCTGTTTTTT
TRBV3-1	-	TRBJ2-3	-	CASSQSPAGRADTQYF	TGTGCCAGCAGCCAATCCCCAGCGGGCAGGGCAGATACGCAGTATTTT
TRBV7-1	many	TRBJ1-2	-	CASSFARHEGKTYGYTF	TGTGCCAGCAGCTTTGCACGTCACGAGGGAAAGACCTATGGCTACACCTTC
TRBV13	many	TRBJ1-6	TRBD1	CASSLEGQGGSYNSPLHF	TGTGCCAGCAGCTTGGAGGGACAGGGAGGCTCCTATAATTCACCCCTCCACTTT
TRBV6-6	few	TRBJ2-1	-	CASSHSLSGDEQFF	TGTGCCAGCAGCCACTCGCTGTCGGGTGATGAGCAGTTCTTC
TRBV5-1	many	TRBJ2-1	TRBD2	CASSLVAGHLTGAYNEQFF	TGCGCCAGCAGCTTGGTAGCGGGACACCTCACTGGGGCTTACAATGAGCAGTTCTTC
TRBV11-1	many	TRBJ2-1	-	CASSSGGGGEQFF	TGTGCCAGCAGCTCCGGAGGGGGAGGTGAGCAGTTCTTC
TRBV6-5	many	TRBJ1-5	-	CASSGSSNQPQHF	TGTGCCAGCAGCGGCTCCAGCAATCAGCCCCAGCATTTT
TRBV25-1	many	TRBJ1-2	TRBD1	CASSDNRGVGPYGYTF	TGTGCCAGCAGTGATAACAGGGGGGTGGGGCCCTATGGCTACACCTTC
TRBV15	few	TRBJ2-1	TRBD2	CATSRDRMRLAGLEQFF	TGTGCCACCAGCAGAGATAGGATGAGACTAGCGGGACTTGAGCAGTTCTTC
TRBV5-8	many	TRBJ1-2	-	CASVTAHPRKTYGYTF	TGTGCCAGCGTCACTGCTCATCCACGAAAGACCTATGGCTACACCTTC
TRBV7-6	many	TRBJ1-5	-	CASSLGGQGNQPQHF	TGTGCCAGCAGCTTAGGGGGACAAGGCAATCAGCCCCAGCATTTT
TRBV9	many	TRBJ1-5	-	CASSVDGVSNQPQHF	TGTGCCAGCAGCGTAGACGGGGTTAGCAATCAGCCCCAGCATTTT
TRBV4-3	many	TRBJ1-1	-	CASSQAVENTEAFF	TGCGCCAGCAGCCAAGCGGTAGAGAACACTGAAGCTTTCTTT
TRBV12-3/TRBV12-4	many	TRBJ2-3	-	CASSFGGDTQYF	TGTGCCAGCAGTTTTGGGGGAGATACGCAGTATTTT
TRBV7-6	few	TRBJ2-5	TRBD1	CASSSTGTGQETQYF	TGTGCCAGCAGCTCGACCGGGACAGGCCAAGAGACCCAGTACTTC
TRBV5-1	many	TRBJ1-2	-	CASVPGSVRKTYGYTF	TGCGCCAGCGTTCCGGGATCGGTTCGAAAGACCTATGGCTACACCTTC
TRBV27	many	TRBJ2-2	-	CASSLKGTGELFF	TGTGCCAGCAGTTTAAAGGGTACCGGGGAGCTGTTTTTT
TRBV30	many	TRBJ1-5	-	CAWSVKQINSNQPQHF	TGTGCCTGGAGTGTAAAACAGATTAATAGCAATCAGCCCCAGCATTTT
TRBV6-5	-	TRBJ2-1	TRBD2	CAISRALAGGFGYGQFF	TGTGCCATATCTAGAGCCCTAGCGGGAGGGTTCGGTTATGGGCAGTTCTTC
TRBV10-2	many	TRBJ1-2	-	CASSRSSTSRKTYGYTF	TGCGCCAGCAGTAGAAGCAGCACTTCTAGAAAGACCTATGGCTACACCTTC
TRBV3-1	many	TRBJ1-1	-	CASSSYVPISIRTEAFF	TGTGCCAGCAGCTCGTATGTTCCCATTTCAATTCGCACTGAAGCTTTCTTT
TRBV4-2	-	TRBJ1-1	-	CASSQSQGVEAFF	TGTGCCAGCAGCCAATCTCAAGGGGTAGAAGCTTTCTTT
TRBV5-6	many	TRBJ2-7	-	CASSQGPLGPYEQYF	TGTGCCAGCAGCCAGGGGCCGCTGGGGCCCTACGAGCAGTACTTC
TRBV11-3	many	TRBJ1-1	-	CASSLVSGAWTEAFF	TGTGCCAGCAGCTTAGTCTCGGGGGCATGGACTGAAGCTTTCTTT
TRBV28	many	TRBJ1-1	TRBD1	CASSPPRQGGTEAFF	TGTGCCAGCAGTCCGCCCCGACAGGGAGGGACTGAAGCTTTCTTT
TRBV6-1	many	TRBJ2-1	TRBD2	CASSEGLAGGNEQFF	TGTGCCAGCAGTGAAGGACTAGCGGGTGGGAATGAGCAGTTCTTC
TRBV6-5	many	TRBJ1-2	-	CASSRTVQGTNYGYTF	TGTGCCAGCTCTCGCACTGTCCAGGGCACTAACTATGGCTACACCTTC
TRBV2	few	TRBJ2-1	TRBD1	CASSYRQGNGQFF	TGTGCCAGCAGCTACCGACAGGGCAATGGGCAGTTCTTC
TRBV14	many	TRBJ1-1	-	CASSPQRSTEAFF	TGTGCCAGCAGCCCTCAACGGAGTACTGAAGCTTTCTTT
TRBV3-1	-	TRBJ2-2	-	CASSISIPTSGLTGELFF	TGTGCCAGCAGCATTAGCATTCCCACTTCAGGCTTGACCGGGGAGCTGTTTTTT
TRBV5-1	-	TRBJ2-5	-	CASVWAPPGRQETQYF	TGTGCCAGCGTGTGGGCGCCCCCGGGCAGACAAGAGACCCAGTACTTC
TRBV7-9	many	TRBJ1-2	-	CASTRLVGYTF	TGTGCCAGCACCCGGCTGGTGGGCTACACCTTC
TRBV11-2	many	TRBJ2-7	TRBD1	CASSLDRGISYEQYF	TGTGCCAGCAGCCTCGACAGGGGGATCTCCTACGAGCAGTACTTC
TRBV7-8	few	TRBJ2-1	TRBD2	CASSPLPRELSNEQFF	TGTGCCAGCAGCCCCCTACCGCGGGAGCTCTCCAATGAGCAGTTCTTC
TRBV11-2	many	TRBJ1-1	TRBD1	CASSLKGAGEAFF	TGTGCCAGCAGCTTGAAGGGGGCGGGAGAAGCTTTCTTT
TRBV12-3/TRBV12-4	many	TRBJ2-2	-	CASDDPGTGELFF	TGTGCCAGCGACGACCCGGGGACCGGGGAGCTGTTTTTT
TRBV5-8	few	TRBJ1-2	-	CASVGYHPRKTYGYTF	TGTGCCAGCGTAGGTTATCATCCACGAAAGACCTATGGCTACACCTTC
TRBV18	-	TRBJ2-7	TRBD1	CASSLGQESGQYF	TGTGCCAGCTCACTGGGACAGGAAAGCGGGCAGTACTTC
TRBV5-1	-	TRBJ2-5	TRBD1	CANRQGGMETQYF	TGCGCCAACAGACAGGGGGGGATGGAGACCCAGTACTTC
TRBV10-1	-	TRBJ1-2	-	CASSDCVRSRKTYGYTF	TGCGCCAGCAGTGATTGCGTAAGATCGCGAAAGACCTATGGCTACACCTTC
TRBV6-5	many	TRBJ2-1	-	CASSLTTSYNEQFF	TGTGCCAGCAGCCTGACCACCTCCTACAATGAGCAGTTCTTC
TRBV18	many	TRBJ1-1	-	CASSGTQGFFTEAFF	TGTGCCAGCTCAGGCACACAGGGTTTTTTCACTGAAGCTTTCTTT
TRBV10-1	many	TRBJ2-3	-	CARFTSTDTQYF	TGCGCCAGGTTTACTAGCACAGATACGCAGTATTTT
TRBV24-1	many	TRBJ1-2	-	CATSSGNSTRKTYGYTF	TGTGCCACCAGTTCCGGAAATAGTACCAGAAAGACCTATGGCTACACCTTC